Detailed here is one T cell receptor beta chain. V shed 0 bases and J 5 bases; nucleotides not matched to a gene: 12. This CDR3 comprises 17 residues. CDR1 is SGDLS and CDR2 is YYNGEE in the germline V gene. This sample was taken from a study of blood T cell repertoires in COVID-19. Overall study context: Samples taken during acute and convalescent COVID-19 were collected in the United States, Italy and Spain.

TCRdb's copy holds only in-frame clones and misses some; the assay was immunoSEQ multiplex PCR. In the table there are some 240,000 clones, 75% to 90% of which are singletons. The V and J genes are TRBV9 and TRBJ1-1; TRBD1 aligns across 8 bases. Source material: peripheral blood. The TCR comes from a woman in her seventies with COVID-19, enrolled during active disease. CDR3 sequence: CASSVDLGTGGNTEAFF. The CDR3 DNA reads as TGTGCCAGCAGCGTAGACTTAGGGACAGGAGGTAATACTGAAGCTTTCTTT.